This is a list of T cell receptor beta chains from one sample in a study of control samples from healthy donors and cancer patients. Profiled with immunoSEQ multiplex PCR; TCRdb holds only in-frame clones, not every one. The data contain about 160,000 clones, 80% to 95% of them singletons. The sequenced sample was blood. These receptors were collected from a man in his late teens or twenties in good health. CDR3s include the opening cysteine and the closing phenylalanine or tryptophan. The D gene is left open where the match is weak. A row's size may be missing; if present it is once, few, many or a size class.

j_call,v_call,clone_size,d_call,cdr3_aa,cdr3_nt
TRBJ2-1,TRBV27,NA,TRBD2,CASSLRTSGNNEQFF,TGTGCCAGCAGTTTAAGGACTAGCGGAAACAATGAGCAGTTCTTC
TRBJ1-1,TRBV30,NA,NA,CAWKGGRGAEAFF,TGTGCCTGGAAAGGGGGAAGGGGGGCTGAAGCTTTCTTT
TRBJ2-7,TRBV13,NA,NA,CASSLLGGPGEQYF,TGTGCCAGCAGCTTACTGGGGGGTCCTGGCGAGCAGTACTTC
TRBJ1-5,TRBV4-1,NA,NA,CASSQDSLYSNQPQHF,TGCGCCAGCAGCCAAGACTCGTTATATAGCAATCAGCCCCAGCATTTT
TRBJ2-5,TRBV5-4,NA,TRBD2,CASSLLAGAGKTQYF,TGTGCCAGCAGCTTACTAGCGGGAGCTGGTAAGACCCAGTACTTC
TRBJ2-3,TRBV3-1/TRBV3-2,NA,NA,CASSQDRTGTQYF,TGTGCCAGCAGCCAAGATAGGACTGGTACGCAGTATTTT
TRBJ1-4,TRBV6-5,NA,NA,CASVDGTLSEKLFF,TGTGCCAGCGTTGACGGAACCCTTAGTGAAAAACTGTTTTTT
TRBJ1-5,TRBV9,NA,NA,CASSVGVNWEPQHF,TGTGCCAGCAGCGTAGGAGTCAATTGGGAGCCCCAGCATTTT
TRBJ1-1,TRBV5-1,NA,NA,CASSLDRNTEAFF,TGCGCCAGCAGCTTGGACAGGAACACTGAAGCTTTCTTT
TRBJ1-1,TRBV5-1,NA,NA,CASSQLGYTEAFF,TGCGCCAGCAGCCAGTTGGGGTACACTGAAGCTTTCTTT
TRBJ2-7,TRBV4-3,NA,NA,CASSQARGNEQYF,TGCGCCAGCAGCCAGGCCCGAGGTAACGAGCAGTACTTC
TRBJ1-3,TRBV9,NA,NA,CASSQGRTGNTIYF,TGTGCCAGCAGCCAAGGGCGGACTGGAAACACCATATATTTT
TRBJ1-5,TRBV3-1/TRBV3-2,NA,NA,CASSLGTLGKQPQHF,TGTGCCAGCAGCCTCGGGACACTGGGGAAACAGCCCCAGCATTTT
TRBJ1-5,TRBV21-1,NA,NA,CASRTGVQPQHF,TGTGCCAGCAGGACAGGGGTTCAGCCCCAGCATTTT
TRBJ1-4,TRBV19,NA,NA,CACGDGIF,TGTGCCTGTGGGGATGGGATTTTT
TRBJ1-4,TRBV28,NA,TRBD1,CASSFGLTGAWGNEKLFF,TGTGCCAGCAGTTTCGGCTTGACAGGGGCTTGGGGCAATGAAAAACTGTTTTTT
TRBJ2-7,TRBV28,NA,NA,CASSRTASEQYF,TGTGCCAGCAGTCGGACAGCATCGGAGCAGTACTTC
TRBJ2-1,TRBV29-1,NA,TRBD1,CSVPTRQGAANEQFF,TGCAGCGTTCCAACCCGACAGGGGGCGGCAAATGAGCAGTTCTTC
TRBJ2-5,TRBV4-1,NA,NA,CASSQERGKETQYF,TGCGCCAGCAGCCAAGAACGCGGAAAAGAGACCCAGTACTTC
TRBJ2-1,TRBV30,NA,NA,CAWSKLRNEQFF,TGTGCCTGGAGTAAGCTGCGCAATGAGCAGTTCTTC
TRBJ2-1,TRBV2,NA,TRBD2,CASSKLAPDPNEQFF,TGTGCCAGCAGTAAACTAGCGCCAGACCCAAATGAGCAGTTCTTC
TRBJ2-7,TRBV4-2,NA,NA,CASSLFATGTEQYF,TGTGCCAGCAGCCTCTTCGCTACAGGGACTGAGCAGTACTTC
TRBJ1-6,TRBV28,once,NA,CASSLSSGTVSSYNSPLHF,TGTGCCAGCAGTTTATCATCGGGGACGGTGAGCTCCTATAATTCACCCCTCCACTTT
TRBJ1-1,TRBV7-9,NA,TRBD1,CASSLSGTGRTEAFF,TGTGCCAGCAGTTTATCCGGGACAGGGAGGACTGAAGCTTTCTTT
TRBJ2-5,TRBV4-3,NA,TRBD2,CASSQDHARSGSPLGTQYF,TGCGCCAGCAGCCAAGATCATGCTAGGAGCGGGAGCCCTCTAGGGACCCAGTACTTC
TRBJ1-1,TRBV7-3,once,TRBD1,CASSFQGGSTEAFF,TGTGCCAGCAGCTTCCAGGGGGGATCGACTGAAGCTTTCTTT
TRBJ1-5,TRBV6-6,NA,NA,CASSYRGGYQPQHF,TGTGCCAGCAGTTACAGGGGTGGGTATCAGCCCCAGCATTTT
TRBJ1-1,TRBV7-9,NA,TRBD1,CASSLEQGEREAFF,TGTGCCAGCAGCTTAGAACAGGGGGAAAGGGAAGCTTTCTTT
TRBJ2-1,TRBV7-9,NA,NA,CASIRGISGSYNEQFF,TGTGCCAGCATCCGAGGAATAAGCGGAAGCTACAATGAGCAGTTCTTC
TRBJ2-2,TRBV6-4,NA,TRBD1,CASRRVQGANGELFF,TGTGCCAGCAGAAGAGTCCAGGGGGCAAACGGGGAGCTGTTTTTT
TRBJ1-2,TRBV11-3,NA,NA,CASSLSSGYGYTF,TGTGCCAGCAGCTTAAGTTCCGGTTATGGCTACACCTTC
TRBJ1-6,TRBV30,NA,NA,CAWSVLGGNVGNSPLHF,TGTGCCTGGAGTGTACTTGGGGGGAACGTGGGTAATTCACCCCTCCACTTT
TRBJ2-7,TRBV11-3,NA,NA,CASSPRGGEQYF,TGTGCCAGCAGCCCCCGGGGTGGCGAGCAGTACTTC
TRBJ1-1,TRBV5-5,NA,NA,CASSLLNTEAFF,TGTGCCAGCAGCTTGCTGAACACTGAAGCTTTCTTT
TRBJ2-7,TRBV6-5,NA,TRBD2,CASSLRTSGSYEQYF,TGTGCCAGCAGTTTAAGGACTAGCGGGTCCTACGAGCAGTACTTC
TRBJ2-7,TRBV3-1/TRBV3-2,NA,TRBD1,CASSRGDRGPEQYF,TGTGCCAGCAGCCGAGGAGACAGGGGGCCCGAGCAGTACTTC
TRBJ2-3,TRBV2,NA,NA,CASSGVGSPQGDTQYF,TGTGCCAGCAGTGGGGTGGGGTCTCCCCAGGGGGATACGCAGTATTTT
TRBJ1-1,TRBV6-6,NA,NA,CASSYVVPNTEAFF,TGTGCCAGCAGTTACGTAGTCCCCAACACTGAAGCTTTCTTT
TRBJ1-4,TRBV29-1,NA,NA,CSARVDGPQEKLFF,TGCAGCGCTAGGGTTGACGGCCCTCAGGAAAAACTGTTTTTT
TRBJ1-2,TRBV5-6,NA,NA,CASSLDRGSYGYTF,TGTGCCAGCAGCTTGGATCGGGGATCCTATGGCTACACCTTC
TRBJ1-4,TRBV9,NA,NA,CASSVGGGTNEKLFF,TGTGCCAGCAGCGTAGGTGGGGGCACAAATGAAAAACTGTTTTTT
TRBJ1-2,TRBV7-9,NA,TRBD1,CASSLGRGDGYTF,TGTGCCAGCAGCTTAGGCAGGGGGGATGGCTACACCTTC
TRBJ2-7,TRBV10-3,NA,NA,CAISDRGGGGYEQYF,TGTGCCATCAGTGACCGGGGAGGGGGGGGATACGAGCAGTACTTC
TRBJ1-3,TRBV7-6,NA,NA,CASSTVPDSSGNTIYF,TGTGCCAGCAGCACCGTCCCGGACAGCTCTGGAAACACCATATATTTT
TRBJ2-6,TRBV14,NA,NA,CASSQASYSHSGANVLTF,TGTGCCAGCAGCCAAGCCAGCTACAGTCACTCTGGGGCCAACGTCCTGACTTTC
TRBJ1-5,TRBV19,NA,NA,CASSIAQGGHQPQHF,TGTGCCAGTAGTATAGCACAGGGCGGCCATCAGCCCCAGCATTTT
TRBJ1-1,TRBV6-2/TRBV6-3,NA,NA,CASSYSRGDSNTEAFF,TGTGCCAGCAGTTACTCGAGAGGGGACTCGAACACTGAAGCTTTCTTT
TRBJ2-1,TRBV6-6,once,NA,CASSYYGGTYNEQFF,TGTGCCAGCAGTTACTATGGAGGGACTTACAATGAGCAGTTCTTC
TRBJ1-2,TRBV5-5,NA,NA,CASSLQANYGYTF,TGTGCCAGCAGCCTCCAGGCTAACTATGGCTACACCTTC
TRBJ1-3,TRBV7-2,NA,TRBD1,CASSLEIAQGAGNTIYF,TGTGCCAGCAGCTTAGAGATCGCCCAGGGGGCTGGAAACACCATATATTTT
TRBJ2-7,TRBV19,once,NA,CASSSHTAYEQYF,TGTGCCAGTAGTTCGCACACGGCCTACGAGCAGTACTTC